These T cell receptor beta chains were read from a single sample in a study of radiotherapy plus CTLA-4 blockade in lung cancer. Profiling relied on immunoSEQ multiplex PCR, and the TCRdb table lists in-frame clones only, not all of them. Here the sample spans 43,000 or so clones, about three quarters being singletons. The sequencing used peripheral blood, collected from a patient treated with radiotherapy plus ipilimumab. These receptors all come from a human donor with non-small cell lung cancer who had a complete response to radiotherapy plus ipilimumab. The CDR3 runs from the conserved cysteine through the conserved F or W.

>TRBV10-3|TRBJ1-6
CASPSGWRARNSPLHF
>TRBV28|TRBJ2-2
CASTLGGRGGAGELFF
>TRBV18|TRBJ2-1
CASSQNTGTGDEQFF
>TRBV10-3|TRBJ1-1
CAISVSVNTEAFF
>TRBV18|TRBJ1-3
CASSHKSATGRVGNTIYF
>TRBV2|TRBJ2-2
CASSADRGLTGELFF
>TRBV7-9|TRBJ2-7
CASSRYKSPGDYEQYF
>TRBV7-9|TRBJ2-7
CASSRQGYEQYF
>TRBV27|TRBJ2-1
CASNRPGQPYNEQFF
>TRBV19|TRBJ1-2
CASSARLGGYTF